Shown below are 6 T cell receptor beta chains from a single sample sequenced in a study of T cells in Graves' hyperthyroidism and ophthalmopathy. RNA transcripts were the template for amplifying TCR beta CDR3 regions. The primer set for the first-round RT-PCR of the TCR CDR3 was HTBI. TCRdb processed the multiplex PCR reads anew with MiXCR; each CDR3 protein has one entry. The profile shows around 580,000 distinct CDR3 sequences, just over 45% of them singletons. Sequencing used peripheral blood or thyroid tissue (not recorded which). The receptors shown here come from a woman aged 18 to 35 with Graves' hyperthyroidism.

There are many counts of this clonotype. This chain joins TRBV24-1 and TRBJ1-2; D possibly corresponds to TRBD1 (5 bases). There are 16 residues in the CDR3. CDR1 and CDR2 (germline): KGHDR, SFDVKD. V gave up 7 bases and J gave up 5 bases, with 22 bases separating them. The CDR3 loop reads CATRAFSQGREYGYTF. The CDR3 bases are TGTGCCACCAGGGCTTTCAGTCAGGGTCGGGAATATGGCTACACCTTC.

In this sample, this clonotype turned up many times. The chain has TRBV9 and TRBJ1-1; D is unclear. With 0 bases removed from V and 3 bases from J, the gap between germline ends came to 12 bases. Germline V gene sequence: CDR1 SGDLS, CDR2 YYNGEE. This CDR3 comprises 15 residues. CDR3 protein: CASSVAPSGHTEAFF. In DNA, the CDR3 is TGTGCCAGCAGCGTAGCGCCATCCGGGCACACTGAAGCTTTCTTT.

J is TRBJ2-7 and V is TRBV29-1; perhaps D is TRBD1 or TRBD2 (5 bases each). CDR3 length: 12 residues. Germline values: CDR1 SQVTM, CDR2 ANQGSEA. CDR3 DNA: TGCAGTAGGACGGGACCTGGGGAAGGGCAGTACTTC. It is translated as CSRTGPGEGQYF.

As to this clonotype: Possible read error: a much larger clone is one base away. Here the CDR3 reads CTSSLGPGSSEQYF. The CDR3 DNA reads TGTACCAGCAGTTTAGGCCCCGGGTCGAGCGAGCAGTACTTC. The J gene is TRBJ2-7, the V gene TRBV12-3 or TRBV12-4; unclear D gene. The CDR3 sequence is 14 residues long.

This clonotype was recorded a few times. The chain has TRBV11-2 and TRBJ1-2; D call uncertain. CDR1 SGHAT and CDR2 FQNNGV come from the germline V gene. This CDR3 spans 11 amino acids. Trimming pared 6 bases from V and 8 bases from J, leaving 10 bases between. The CDR3 sequence is CASSAREGYTF. CDR3 nucleotides: TGTGCCAGCAGTGCCCGGGAGGGCTACACCTTC.

This clonotype appeared many times. The rearrangement uses TRBV6-6 and TRBJ2-5; D uncertain. Trimming stripped 6 bases from V and 3 bases from J, with 11 bases between. The CDR3 length is 13 residues. Germline V gene data show CDR1 as MNHNY and CDR2 as SVGAGI (reference sequence). This CDR3 reads CASRANTEETQYF. The CDR3 DNA sequence: TGTGCCAGCAGGGCCAACACGGAAGAGACCCAGTACTTC.